This T cell receptor beta chain was sequenced during a study of blood T cells in healthy people across ages. The CDR3 length is 13 residues. Germline assignment: CDR1 SGHKS and CDR2 YYEKEE (reference sequence). Deletions cut 4 bases from V and 4 bases from J, with 10 bases between. Using a J-beta primer mix together with a sample-barcoded 5' primer, a second PCR was run for roughly 7 to 12 cycles. Each CDR3 protein gets one entry after TCRdb re-called the 5' RACE reads with MiXCR. The table includes 1,500,000 or so distinct CDR3 sequences, 55% to 75% detected once. This clonotype was obtained from a man aged 18 to 30 in good health. This chain joins TRBV5-5 and TRBJ2-3; D not resolved. Sequenced sample: blood. CDR3 bases: TGTGCCAGCAGCGTGCTCGAAGCAGATACGCAGTATTTT. The encoded protein is CASSVLEADTQYF.